The 25 T cell receptor beta chains given below trace back to one sample, sequenced in a study of blood T cell repertoires in COVID-19. Some clones are missing from TCRdb's copy, which holds only in-frame ones; the method was immunoSEQ multiplex PCR. The sample comprises over 250,000 clones, approximately 83% of which are singletons, and 11% rests with the top ten. The specimen sequenced was peripheral blood. All receptors come from a woman between 65 and 79 years old with acute or convalescent COVID-19.

This chain joins TRBV7-3 and TRBJ2-3; TRBD1 matches 7 bases. This CDR3 is 15 amino acids long. Per germline, CDR1 SGHTA and CDR2 FQGTGA. V was clipped by 1 base and J by 3 bases; unmatched bases: 4. CDR3 nucleotide sequence: TGTGCCAGCAGCTTAAAGGGGGCCCAGACAGATACGCAGTATTTT. Its translation: CASSLKGAQTDTQYF.

This clone was counted only a few times. J is TRBJ1-2 and V is TRBV2; tentatively, D is TRBD1 (6 bases). The CDR3 is 16 residues long. Trimming left V 2 bases short and J 8 bases short, with 21 bases between. Germline CDR1 and CDR2: SNHLY and FYNNEI. The CDR3 sequence: CASSESLSGGAKGYTF. CDR3 sequence (DNA): TGTGCCAGCAGTGAATCTTTAAGTGGGGGCGCAAAAGGCTACACCTTC. Together with reference TRBV2 and TRBJ1-2, the CDR3 gives the full variable domain: EPEVTQTPSHQVTQMGQEVILRCVPISNHLYFYWYRQILGQKVEFLVSFYNNEISEKSEIFDDQFSVERPDGSNFTLKIRSTKLEDSAMYFCASSESLSGGAKGYTFGSGTRLTVV.

The chain links TRBV5-1 to TRBJ2-7; D possibly corresponds to TRBD1 (5 bases). The germline V and J ends were trimmed by 0 bases and 3 bases, with 13 bases remaining between them. Germline V gene sequence: CDR1 SGHRS, CDR2 YFSETQ. CDR3 length: 15 residues. CDR3 sequence reads: CASSLVAEQGYEQYF. The CDR3 DNA reads TGCGCCAGCAGCTTGGTGGCCGAGCAGGGCTACGAGCAGTACTTC.

V gene TRBV14 combines with J gene TRBJ1-3, with D hard to call. CDR1 is SGHDN, CDR2 FVKESK, per germline. The V end lost 4 bases, the J end lost 3 bases, and 19 bases lay between the germline ends. The CDR3 contains 17 residues. CDR3 region: CASSPLLTVWSGNTIYF. The CDR3 nucleotides are TGTGCCAGCAGCCCTCTGTTGACGGTGTGGAGTGGAAACACCATATATTTT. The full variable domain, rest sourced from reference TRBV14 and TRBJ1-3, is EAGVTQFPSHSVIEKGQTVTLRCDPISGHDNLYWYRRVMGKEIKFLLHFVKESKQDESGMPNNRFLAERTGGTYSTLKVQPAELEDSGVYFCASSPLLTVWSGNTIYFGEGSWLTVV.

The CDR3 spells CASRPDSPAYEQYF. DNA of the CDR3: TGTGCCAGCAGACCGGACAGCCCGGCCTACGAGCAGTACTTC. J is TRBJ2-7 and V is TRBV6-5; D possibly corresponds to TRBD1 (6 bases). Trimming pared 6 bases from V and 2 bases from J, leaving 14 bases between. The germline V gene has CDR1 MNHEY and CDR2 SVGAGI. The CDR3 has 14 residues.

The chain recombines TRBV7-9 with TRBJ1-6, with a possible D match to TRBD1 (5 bases). CDR1 SEHNR and CDR2 FQNEAQ come from the germline V gene (reference sequence). Trimming took off 3 bases at V and 2 bases at J, with 8 bases between the two ends. The CDR3 has 15 residues. CDR3 protein: CASSLGEAYNSPLHF. The CDR3 DNA reads TGTGCCAGCAGCTTGGGGGAGGCCTATAATTCACCCCTCCACTTT.

V gene TRBV5-5 combines with J gene TRBJ2-7, with D unclear. V lost 3 bases and J 4 bases, leaving 5 bases between the germline ends. Germline lookup yields CDR1 SGHKS and CDR2 YYEKEE (reference sequence). The CDR3 extends over 11 amino acids. The CDR3 spells CASSSYYEQYF. The CDR3 bases are TGTGCCAGCAGCTCCTATTACGAGCAGTACTTC.

The chain uses TRBV30 and TRBJ2-3; D perhaps matches TRBD2 (5 bases). Germline CDR1 reads GTSNPN; CDR2 reads SVGIG (reference sequence). The V end lost 0 bases, the J end lost 2 bases, and 12 bases lay between the germline ends. The CDR3 length is 15 residues. For the CDR3, the DNA is TGTGCCTGGAGTGTACGGAGGAGTTTCACAGATACGCAGTATTTT. Its protein is CAWSVRRSFTDTQYF.

This clone was counted a single time. V is TRBV7-2 and J is TRBJ2-5; 11 bases align to TRBD2. Germline V CDR1 and CDR2: SGHTA, FQGNSA. V gave up 3 bases and J gave up 5 bases; unmatched junction bases: 5. The CDR3 sequence is 15 residues long. The DNA of the CDR3 is TGTGCCAGCAGCTTTAGCGGGGGGGCCTGGGAGACCCAGTACTTC. It yields the protein CASSFSGGAWETQYF.

The chain combines TRBV13 with TRBJ2-5, with 12 bases matching TRBD2. CDR1 PRHDT and CDR2 FYEKMQ come from the germline V gene (reference sequence). This CDR3 is built from 15 residues. V gave up 5 bases and J gave up 2 bases; unmatched junction bases: 3. The CDR3 reads CASSLAGGRQETQYF. Written as DNA, the CDR3 is TGTGCCAGCAGCCTAGCGGGGGGGCGGCAAGAGACCCAGTACTTC.

In nucleotides, the CDR3 is TGCGCCAGCAGCTTGGAGGGACAGGGGGTGTCCGGAAACACCATATATTTT. Translated, it gives CASSLEGQGVSGNTIYF. The rearrangement links TRBV5-1 to TRBJ1-3, with TRBD1 identical over 11 bases. Germline V CDR1 and CDR2: SGHRS, YFSETQ. Trimming took 0 bases from V and 4 from J; bases not matched to a gene: 6. The CDR3 contains 17 residues.

Concerning this clone: Other nucleotide sequences from this sample produce the same CDR3. The genes are TRBV11-3 and TRBJ1-1; possibly TRBD1 for D (5 bases). Germline V CDR1 and CDR2: SGHNT, YENEEA. The V end lost 1 base, the J end lost 5 bases, and 11 bases lay between the germline ends. The CDR3 is 14 amino acids. CDR3 in amino acids: CASSLGQGSTEAFF. DNA for the CDR3: TGTGCCAGCAGCTTAGGGCAGGGAAGTACTGAAGCTTTCTTT.

V usage is TRBV3-1 (or the pseudogene TRBV3-2) and J usage is TRBJ1-1; no clear D. Germline V CDR1 and CDR2: LGHDT, YNNKEL (reference sequence). The CDR3 has 13 amino acids. The germline V and J ends were trimmed by 5 bases and 4 bases, with 11 bases remaining between them. CDR3 protein: CASSFRRSTEAFF. DNA for the CDR3: TGTGCCAGCAGCTTTCGGAGGAGCACTGAAGCTTTCTTT.

The chain has TRBV7-2 and TRBJ2-7; D perhaps matches TRBD1 (5 bases). Germline values: CDR1 SGHTA, CDR2 FQGNSA. CDR3 length: 14 residues. Trimming shortened V by 1 base and J by 3 bases, and 10 bases separated the two germline ends. CDR3 loop: CASSLGGDSYEQYF. The CDR3, as DNA: TGTGCCAGCAGCTTAGGAGGCGACAGCTACGAGCAGTACTTC.

CDR3 in amino acids: CASSHLSRGSYNEQFF. Written as DNA, the CDR3 is TGTGCCAGCAGCCATCTTAGCCGGGGCTCCTACAATGAGCAGTTCTTC. The chain employs TRBV3-1 (or the pseudogene TRBV3-2) and TRBJ2-1; possibly TRBD2 for D (5 bases). The germline CDR1 and CDR2 sequences are LGHDT and YNNKEL (reference sequence). The CDR3 contains 16 residues. With 3 bases removed from V and 0 bases from J, the gap between germline ends came to 12 bases.

The chain has TRBV11-3 and TRBJ2-3, with 7 bases identical to TRBD2. V shed 1 base, J shed 3 bases, and the junction held 7 bases outside the gene matches. Germline loops: CDR1 SGHNT, CDR2 YENEEA. The CDR3 length is 16 residues. The CDR3 nucleotides are TGTGCCAGCAGCTTAGGAGCGGGGCGAGGGACAGATACGCAGTATTTT. Its protein product is CASSLGAGRGTDTQYF.

This chain uses TRBV30 with TRBJ2-7; 7 bases match TRBD1. Germline V CDR1 and CDR2: GTSNPN, SVGIG (reference sequence). J lost 3 bases, V lost 5 bases, and 10 bases had no gene match. This CDR3 comprises 14 residues. The CDR3 reads CAWCRQGSFYEQYF. The CDR3 DNA follows: TGTGCCTGGTGCAGACAGGGATCTTTCTACGAGCAGTACTTC.

The chain's CDR3 is CASRLGRADTEAFF. Written as DNA, the CDR3 is TGTGCCAGTAGGCTGGGCAGGGCGGACACTGAAGCTTTCTTT. The chain links TRBV19 to TRBJ1-1; perhaps TRBD1 as D (5 bases). Looked up from germline, CDR1 is LNHDA and CDR2 is SQIVND (reference sequence). CDR3 length: 14 amino acids. The V end was cut by 6 bases, the J end by 3 bases, with 14 bases between.

V and J are TRBV2 and TRBJ2-7; tentative D call: TRBD2 (5 bases). The CDR3 totals 13 residues. Trimming stripped 7 bases from V and 0 bases from J, with 10 bases between. Germline-derived CDR1 and CDR2 are SNHLY and FYNNEI. For the CDR3, the DNA is TGTGCCAGCAAGGCGGACTCCTCCTACGAGCAGTACTTC. Amino acid sequence: CASKADSSYEQYF.

V gene TRBV28 combines with J gene TRBJ1-2; TRBD1 is a possible D gene (6 bases). Trimming removed 8 bases from V and 5 bases from J, with 18 bases in between. This CDR3 is built from 14 residues. CDR1 and CDR2 (germline): MDHEN, SYDVKM. CDR3 region: CASGSRRGRYGYTF. The CDR3 region has the DNA TGTGCCAGCGGAAGCCGCAGGGGAAGGTATGGCTACACCTTC.

This clone has just a few counts. The V gene is TRBV30, the J gene TRBJ2-3; TRBD1 might be the D (6 bases). The CDR3 is 12 residues long. Germline CDR1 is GTSNPN and CDR2 is SVGIG (reference sequence). V dropped 5 bases and J dropped 2 bases, with 8 bases sitting between them. The CDR3 reads CAWGQNTDTQYF. In nucleotides, the CDR3 is TGTGCCTGGGGACAGAACACAGATACGCAGTATTTT. The full variable domain, completed using reference TRBV30 and TRBJ2-3, is SQTIHQWPATLVQPVGSPLSLECTVEGTSNPNLYWYRQAAGRGLQLLFYSVGIGQISSEVPQNLSASRPQDRQFILSSKKLLLSDSGFYLCAWGQNTDTQYFGPGTRLTVL.

The chain links TRBV4-1 to TRBJ2-7; 9 nucleotides line up with TRBD1. CDR1 and CDR2 from the germline V gene are MGHRA and YSYEKL. The CDR3 extends over 14 amino acids. V dropped 6 bases and J dropped 3; count of bases not matched to a gene: 6. For the CDR3, the DNA is TGCGCCAGCAGACAGGGGGCGACACACTACGAGCAGTACTTC. Translation gives CASRQGATHYEQYF.

This clone was found once. The rearrangement uses TRBV30 and TRBJ1-6; D is perhaps TRBD1 (6 bases). The length of the CDR3 is 12 residues. CDR1 and CDR2 from the germline V gene are GTSNPN and SVGIG (reference sequence). V lost 3 bases, J lost 7 bases, and 7 bases lay in between. The CDR3 here is CAWRQGNSPLHF. The CDR3 coding sequence is TGTGCCTGGAGACAGGGAAATTCACCCCTCCACTTT.

The V and J genes are TRBV6-5 and TRBJ2-1, with D perhaps matching TRBD2 (5 bases). Looked up from germline, CDR1 is MNHEY and CDR2 is SVGAGI. This CDR3 is built from 14 residues. V was trimmed by 4 bases and J by 6 bases, leaving 13 bases between them. This chain's CDR3 is CASSSGSISNEQFF. The DNA for the CDR3 is TGTGCCAGCAGTTCTGGGAGTATCAGCAATGAGCAGTTCTTC.

This CDR3 is CASSLLRDEQYF. The DNA for the CDR3 is TGCGCCAGCAGCTTGTTGCGAGACGAGCAGTACTTC. The genes are TRBV5-1 and TRBJ2-7; D not certain. Trimming removed 1 base at V and 5 bases at J, with 7 bases between. This CDR3 has 12 residues. Germline V lookup: CDR1 SGHRS, CDR2 YFSETQ. Based on the CDR3 plus reference TRBV5-1 and TRBJ2-7, the full variable domain is KAGVTQTPRYLIKTRGQQVTLSCSPISGHRSVSWYQQTPGQGLQFLFEYFSETQRNKGNFPGRFSGRQFSNSRSEMNVSTLELGDSALYLCASSLLRDEQYFGPGTRLTVT.